This entry is about one TCR beta chain. Its antigen remains unidentified. The data are from a study of PD-L1 blockade in urothelial cancer. Study-level results: Patients with below-median pretreatment blood clonality survived longer.

The length of the CDR3 is 15 residues. Germline CDR1 and CDR2: SGHVS and FQNEAQ. V trimming: 0 bases; J trimming: 4 bases; junction bases outside the gene matches: 3. TCRdb keeps only in-frame clones here, not all; method: immunoSEQ multiplex PCR. The sample has tens of thousands of clones, 70% to 90% seen once; the top ten hold 6.5% to 8%. This chain joins TRBV7-8 and TRBJ2-7; 10 positions agree with TRBD1. This receptor was taken from a man in his sixties with urothelial cancer. The material was PBMCs, obtained around atezolizumab (anti-PD-L1) treatment. The CDR3 region is CASSLAGTGVYEQYF. As DNA, the CDR3 is TGTGCCAGCAGCTTAGCCGGGACAGGGGTGTACGAGCAGTACTTC.